The rows below give T cell receptor beta chains drawn from one sample of a study of OX40 agonist ivuxolimab in advanced cancers. Assay used: immunoSEQ multiplex PCR; TCRdb lists only in-frame clones, some missing. This sample has about 45,000 clones, with about nine tenths found just once. The source was CD4+ or CD8+ T cells sorted from blood, collected in a trial of the OX40 agonist ivuxolimab. These receptors all come from an adult with an advanced solid tumor such as melanoma, head and neck, liver or kidney cancer. Each CDR3 is given with its conserved first and last residue. A D gene is named only where the DNA matches it firmly. The listing skips clone size in some rows; elsewhere it reads once, few, many or a size class.

.,.,TRBJ2-7,TRBV18,CASSSKGGNYEQYF,TGTGCCAGCTCAAGTAAGGGTGGGAACTACGAGCAGTACTTC
TRBD2,.,TRBJ2-7,TRBV5-1,CASSLVGTSEKFSYEQYF,TGCGCCAGCAGCTTGGTGGGGACTAGCGAGAAATTCTCCTACGAGCAGTACTTC
.,.,TRBJ2-3,TRBV25-1,CATRGPGADTQYF,TGTGCCACCCGAGGGCCGGGAGCAGATACGCAGTATTTT
.,.,TRBJ2-5,TRBV12-2,CASRLDGLWGRQETQYF,TGTGCAAGTCGCCTAGACGGGCTATGGGGACGCCAAGAGACCCAGTACTTC
TRBD1,.,TRBJ2-1,TRBV5-4,CASSFTQGALNEQFF,TGTGCCAGCAGCTTTACTCAGGGGGCATTGAATGAGCAGTTCTTC
.,.,TRBJ2-5,TRBV7-6,CASSLAGETQYF,TGTGCCAGCAGCTTAGCGGGGGAGACCCAGTACTTC
TRBD2,.,TRBJ2-2,TRBV7-8,CASSHRLAGANTGELFF,TGTGCCAGCAGCCACCGACTAGCGGGTGCGAACACCGGGGAGCTGTTTTTT
TRBD2,.,TRBJ2-7,TRBV7-9,CASSLLAGAGGEQYF,TGTGCCAGCAGCTTATTAGCGGGAGCTGGGGGCGAGCAGTACTTC
TRBD1,once,TRBJ1-1,TRBV6-5,CASSSSGTAISAFF,TGTGCCAGCAGTTCCTCCGGGACAGCCATAAGTGCTTTCTTT
.,once,TRBJ2-5,TRBV28,CASSPLPGTVLGETQYF,TGTGCCAGCAGTCCCCTCCCCGGGACTGTTCTGGGAGAGACCCAGTACTTC
.,few,TRBJ1-1,TRBV6-5,CASSPGENTEAFF,TGTGCCAGCAGCCCAGGGGAGAACACTGAAGCTTTCTTT
TRBD1,.,TRBJ1-2,TRBV25-1,CASVGDRGTNNYGYTF,TGTGCCAGCGTAGGAGACAGGGGTACCAATAACTATGGCTACACCTTC
.,.,TRBJ2-5,TRBV15,CATSRVDGHVTQETQYF,TGTGCCACCAGCAGAGTAGACGGCCACGTTACACAAGAGACCCAGTACTTC
.,.,TRBJ2-1,TRBV4-1,CASSQDSRGNEQFF,TGCGCCAGCAGCCAAGACTCTCGGGGCAATGAGCAGTTCTTC
.,.,TRBJ2-3,TRBV4-2,CASSQELTDTQYF,TGTGCCAGCAGCCAAGAGTTAACAGATACGCAGTATTTT
.,few,TRBJ1-4,TRBV9,CASSVAGVPNEKLFF,TGTGCCAGCAGCGTAGCGGGAGTACCTAATGAAAAACTGTTTTTT
.,once,TRBJ2-7,TRBV5-4,CASSLALAYEQYF,TGTGCCAGCAGCTTGGCCCTTGCCTACGAGCAGTACTTC
.,once,TRBJ2-3,TRBV6-5,CASSYMGNTDTQYF,TGTGCCAGCAGTTACATGGGGAACACAGATACGCAGTATTTT
TRBD2,.,TRBJ2-7,TRBV28,CASTSALREFSYEQYF,TGTGCCAGCACCTCCGCCCTGCGGGAGTTCTCCTACGAGCAGTACTTC
.,.,TRBJ1-5,TRBV28,CASILEWEGVGNQPQHF,TGTGCCAGCATCTTAGAGTGGGAAGGGGTAGGCAATCAGCCCCAGCATTTT
TRBD2,.,TRBJ2-2,TRBV7-9,CASSLQTSGDNTGELFF,TGTGCCAGCAGCCTCCAGACTAGCGGGGATAACACCGGGGAGCTGTTTTTT
.,.,TRBJ2-7,TRBV6-5,CASSYSRVDSEEYF,TGTGCCAGCAGTTACTCCAGGGTGGATAGCGAAGAGTACTTC
.,once,TRBJ2-7,TRBV7-9,CASSALAVEQYF,TGTGCCAGCAGCGCTCTAGCTGTCGAGCAGTACTTC